This paragraph covers one TCR beta chain sequence. V was clipped by 2 bases and J by 2 bases, with 12 bases between them. The CDR3 runs 16 residues. Germline V gene lookup returns CDR1 SGHTA and CDR2 FQGNSA. These data originate in a study of blood T cell repertoires in COVID-19. For the study at large: Italy, Spain and the United States were the sources of the convalescent and acute COVID-19 samples.

Per the original data handling: Estimates of nucleated cell counts were drawn from the amplification of reference gene primers. Here immunoSEQ multiplex PCR was the method, and the copy in TCRdb shows in-frame clones only, minus some. Clonal size and the V and J genes are those of that table, whereas D and trimming came from the DNA. The sample has about 50,000 clones, 84% seen once. Sequencing was carried out using peripheral blood. The chain couples TRBV7-2 to TRBJ1-4; D is possibly TRBD1 (5 bases). This clonotype was obtained from a man between 60 and 75 years old with acute or convalescent COVID-19. The CDR3, as DNA: TGTGCCAGCAGCTTAAGAAAGGGGTCTACTAATGAAAAACTGTTTTTT. Encoded protein: CASSLRKGSTNEKLFF. The variable domain in full, with the rest retrieved from reference TRBV7-2 and TRBJ1-4, is GAGVSQSPSNKVTEKGKDVELRCDPISGHTALYWYRQSLGQGLEFLIYFQGNSAPDKSGLPSDRFSAERTGGSVSTLTIQRTQQEDSAVYLCASSLRKGSTNEKLFFGSGTQLSVL.